The 5 T cell receptor beta chains presented below share a single source sample, sequenced in a study of a mutant IDH1 vaccine in newly diagnosed glioma (dated by TCRdb to the early 2020s). Receptor amplification or capture employed the immunoSEQ multiplex PCR assay. In its TCRdb copy, this immuneACCESS table keeps in-frame sequences only and misses some clones. Where compared with another copy, unresolved V genes explain less than half of these, and the others have no known cause. In all, the sample holds 45,000 or so clones, and about 88% of those were seen once. The top ten clonotypes cover around 5.4% of the sample. The label giving this sample's time point can be read as: week 35, safety follow-up. Each vaccine dose, consisting of 300 ug of a 20-mer mutant IDH1 peptide in Montanide, was administered subcutaneously with topical imiquimod. The antigens of these receptors remain unknown. Here the sequenced sample was PBMCs, taken from a glioma patient whose treatment included an IDH1 peptide vaccine. The receptors derive from a woman in her thirties or forties with glioma.

The rearrangement joins TRBV11-2 to TRBJ2-6; no clear D gene. Trimming stripped 1 base from V and 0 bases from J, with 7 bases between. This CDR3 is built from 16 residues. Germline values: CDR1 SGHAT, CDR2 FQNNGV. For the CDR3, the DNA is TGTGCCAGCAGCTTAGGAAGGGCCTCTGGGGCCAACGTCCTGACTTTC. Protein: CASSLGRASGANVLTF.

The chain links TRBV7-8 to TRBJ2-7, with TRBD2 identical over 8 bases. Unmatched junction bases numbered 5, after V lost 2 bases and J lost 2 bases. In germline, CDR1 is SGHVS, CDR2 FQNEAQ. The CDR3 is made up of 15 amino acids. CDR3 sequence (DNA): TGTGCCAGCAGCTTATTCACTAGCGGAGCCTACGAGCAGTACTTC. Amino acid sequence: CASSLFTSGAYEQYF.

V is TRBV18 and J is TRBJ2-3; TRBD2 is a possible D gene (6 bases). V shed 8 bases and J shed 2 bases, with 11 bases lying between them. Germline values: CDR1 KGHSH, CDR2 LQKENI. CDR3 length: 13 amino acids. The CDR3 sequence is CASLRDSTDTQYF. CDR3 coding DNA: TGTGCCAGCCTTCGGGACTCCACAGATACGCAGTATTTT.

The CDR3 coding sequence is TGCGCCAGCAGCTGGACCGGGAATATGTACAATGAGCAGTTCTTC. It yields the protein CASSWTGNMYNEQFF. The rearrangement uses TRBV5-1 and TRBJ2-1, with D tentatively TRBD2 (5 bases). Per germline, CDR1 SGHRS and CDR2 YFSETQ. The CDR3 has 15 residues. Trimming stripped 3 bases from V and 4 bases from J, with 14 bases between.

CDR3 coding DNA: TGTGCCAGCAGGGACAGGGTTTCAAATATCCGGGCCGAGCAGTACTTC. This codes for CASRDRVSNIRAEQYF. V gene TRBV21-1 combines with J gene TRBJ2-7; the DNA was not compared with TRBD1, the D call given in the table. TRBV21-1 is a listed pseudogene. The CDR3 sequence is 16 residues long.